The clone carrying this TCR beta chain was detected only a few times. This entry belongs to a study of patients and donors after allogeneic stem cell transplantation. Trimming left V 4 bases short and J 9 bases short, with 17 bases between. There are 14 residues in the CDR3. In germline, CDR1 is SGHRS, CDR2 YFSETQ. TCRdb ran MiXCR on the RT-PCR reads and lists one entry per CDR3 protein. The table lists 150,000 to 200,000 distinct CDR3 sequences, 24% of them singletons, with roughly 25% in the top ten. The V gene is TRBV5-1, the J gene TRBJ2-4; D tentatively reads TRBD1 or TRBD2 (5 bases each). The sequenced sample consisted of blood, either unsorted or a sorted T cell fraction (not recorded which). The receptor was isolated from a human donor who was either an allogeneic HSCT recipient or a stem cell or donor lymphocyte infusion donor (not recorded which). It is not recorded whose cells these are; they may come from a transplant donor. CDR3 region: CASSPQGDGSIQYF. The DNA for the CDR3 is TGCGCCAGCAGCCCGCAGGGTGATGGGAGCATTCAGTACTTC.